The clone carrying this T cell receptor beta chain was recorded at least ten times. The target antigen is unknown. This sample was taken from a study of CD8 T cells in ankylosing spondylitis. Study observations and caveats: Apparently characteristic of ankylosing spondylitis blood was a TCR beta motif (eight highly homologous variants).

From the 5' RACE reads, TCRdb called clonotypes with MiXCR, one entry per CDR3 protein. The profile covers about 90,000 distinct CDR3 sequences, with roughly 8.5% appearing a single time and approximately 30% taken by the ten largest. This clonotype was sampled from a male donor with ankylosing spondylitis. Sequenced: blood, either unsorted or a sorted T cell fraction (not recorded which).

The CDR3 here is CASAGLEGRRDTQYF. CDR3 bases: TGTGCCAGCGCGGGCCTGGAGGGCCGGAGAGATACGCAGTATTTT. The chain couples TRBV27 to TRBJ2-3; the D gene is possibly TRBD2 (6 bases). The CDR3 covers 15 residues. V lost 8 bases and J lost 5, with 20 bases in between. The germline gives CDR1 MNHEY, CDR2 SMNVEV (reference sequence).